Listed below are T cell receptor beta chains from one sample, sequenced in a study of T-cell memory formation after mild COVID-19. TCRdb reanalysed the 5' RACE reads using MiXCR and keeps one entry per CDR3 protein. The sample has more than 300,000 distinct CDR3 sequences; under 25% are singletons. Sequencing used PBMCs or a T cell subset sorted from them (not recorded which). Receptors were obtained from a man in his late teens or twenties who had mild COVID-19 (a few samples of this study predate the infection). Cell type and time point are not known. CDR3s include the opening cysteine and the closing phenylalanine or tryptophan. The D gene is left open where the match is weak. The size entry is marked missing in some rows and otherwise reads once, few, many or a size class.

j_call: TRBJ2-3; clone_size: many; d_call: NA; v_call: TRBV5-1; cdr3_aa: CASSRDGFTDTQYF; cdr3_nt: TGCGCCAGCAGCCGGGACGGCTTCACAGATACGCAGTATTTT
j_call: TRBJ1-1; clone_size: few; d_call: NA; v_call: TRBV6-6; cdr3_aa: CASSYADSLNTEAFF; cdr3_nt: TGTGCCAGCAGTTACGCGGACAGTCTCAACACTGAAGCTTTCTTT
j_call: TRBJ2-3; clone_size: few; d_call: TRBD1; v_call: TRBV4-3; cdr3_aa: CASSVTGVPTDTQYF; cdr3_nt: TGCGCCAGCAGCGTTACAGGGGTTCCAACAGATACGCAGTATTTT
j_call: TRBJ1-1; clone_size: few; d_call: TRBD1; v_call: TRBV6-5; cdr3_aa: CASSLATGANTEAFF; cdr3_nt: TGTGCCAGCAGTTTAGCGACAGGGGCTAACACTGAAGCTTTCTTT
j_call: TRBJ1-2; clone_size: few; d_call: NA; v_call: TRBV25-1; cdr3_aa: CASSDSRGAGYTF; cdr3_nt: TGTGCCAGCAGTGATAGTAGGGGGGCTGGCTACACCTTC
j_call: TRBJ2-3; clone_size: few; d_call: NA; v_call: TRBV9; cdr3_aa: CASSFASGDTQYF; cdr3_nt: TGTGCCAGCAGCTTTGCGTCTGGAGATACGCAGTATTTT
j_call: TRBJ2-1; clone_size: NA; d_call: NA; v_call: TRBV20-1; cdr3_aa: CSARPAGPASHEQFF; cdr3_nt: TGCAGTGCTAGGCCGGCGGGTCCGGCCAGCCATGAGCAGTTCTTC
j_call: TRBJ2-2; clone_size: NA; d_call: NA; v_call: TRBV7-6; cdr3_aa: CASSLAGGGGELFF; cdr3_nt: TGTGCCAGCAGCTTAGCGGGCGGAGGCGGGGAGCTGTTTTTT
j_call: TRBJ2-6; clone_size: NA; d_call: NA; v_call: TRBV9; cdr3_aa: CASSLLAGANVLTF; cdr3_nt: TGTGCCAGCAGCCTGCTAGCTGGGGCCAACGTCCTGACTTTC
j_call: TRBJ2-4; clone_size: few; d_call: NA; v_call: TRBV29-1; cdr3_aa: CSTKGDGKNIQYF; cdr3_nt: TGCAGCACAAAAGGAGATGGCAAAAACATTCAGTACTTC
j_call: TRBJ1-1; clone_size: few; d_call: NA; v_call: TRBV7-9; cdr3_aa: CASSLISGWEAFF; cdr3_nt: TGTGCCAGCAGCTTAATCAGCGGCTGGGAAGCTTTCTTT
j_call: TRBJ1-1; clone_size: NA; d_call: NA; v_call: TRBV5-6; cdr3_aa: CASSLDPPSMNTEAFF; cdr3_nt: TGTGCCAGCAGCTTGGATCCCCCGAGTATGAACACTGAAGCTTTTTTT
j_call: TRBJ2-3; clone_size: NA; d_call: NA; v_call: TRBV4-2; cdr3_aa: CASSQDRPRDTQYF; cdr3_nt: TGTGCCAGCAGCCAAGATAGGCCACGGGATACGCAGTATTTT
j_call: TRBJ1-4; clone_size: many; d_call: TRBD1; v_call: TRBV4-1; cdr3_aa: CASSPTPDRFGEKLFF; cdr3_nt: TGCGCCAGCAGCCCTACCCCGGACAGGTTTGGTGAAAAACTGTTTTTT
j_call: TRBJ2-3; clone_size: NA; d_call: TRBD2; v_call: TRBV5-5; cdr3_aa: CASSFYRGGDTQYF; cdr3_nt: TGTGCCAGCAGCTTTTATCGGGGGGGGGATACGCAGTATTTT
j_call: TRBJ2-1; clone_size: NA; d_call: NA; v_call: TRBV5-1; cdr3_aa: CASSLNPTGEQFF; cdr3_nt: TGCGCCAGCAGCTTGAACCCTACGGGTGAGCAGTTCTTC
j_call: TRBJ2-1; clone_size: NA; d_call: TRBD2; v_call: TRBV6-2/TRBV6-3; cdr3_aa: CASSYRFPGTSEGREQFF; cdr3_nt: TGTGCCAGCAGTTACCGATTTCCCGGGACTAGCGAAGGGCGAGAGCAGTTCTTC
j_call: TRBJ2-3; clone_size: many; d_call: NA; v_call: TRBV28; cdr3_aa: CASSPESSTDTQYF; cdr3_nt: TGTGCCAGCAGCCCGGAGAGTAGCACAGATACGCAGTATTTT
j_call: TRBJ2-7; clone_size: few; d_call: NA; v_call: TRBV5-1; cdr3_aa: CASSLAGRRSEQYF; cdr3_nt: TGCGCCAGCAGCTTGGCTGGAAGGCGAAGCGAGCAGTACTTC
j_call: TRBJ2-7; clone_size: few; d_call: NA; v_call: TRBV4-1; cdr3_aa: CASSQGLVVSYEQYF; cdr3_nt: TGCGCCAGCAGCCAAGGACTAGTGGTCTCCTACGAGCAGTACTTC
j_call: TRBJ1-2; clone_size: NA; d_call: NA; v_call: TRBV30; cdr3_aa: CASIPRGANYGYTF; cdr3_nt: TGTGCCTCCATCCCCCGAGGAGCTAACTATGGCTACACCTTC
j_call: TRBJ2-1; clone_size: few; d_call: TRBD2; v_call: TRBV5-1; cdr3_aa: CASSLANGGNNEQFF; cdr3_nt: TGCGCCAGCAGCTTGGCTAACGGGGGGAACAATGAGCAGTTCTTC
j_call: TRBJ2-1; clone_size: NA; d_call: NA; v_call: TRBV12-3/TRBV12-4; cdr3_aa: CASSLRGRVDEQFF; cdr3_nt: TGTGCCAGCAGTTTAAGGGGCAGGGTCGATGAGCAGTTCTTC
j_call: TRBJ1-5; clone_size: NA; d_call: TRBD1; v_call: TRBV20-1; cdr3_aa: CSARTGAYNQPQHF; cdr3_nt: TGCAGTGCTAGGACAGGGGCGTACAATCAGCCCCAGCATTTT
j_call: TRBJ2-1; clone_size: NA; d_call: NA; v_call: TRBV30; cdr3_aa: CASTGGNEQFF; cdr3_nt: TGTGCCTCCACTGGTGGCAATGAGCAGTTCTTC
j_call: TRBJ1-2; clone_size: few; d_call: NA; v_call: TRBV4-3; cdr3_aa: CASSQERDPYGYTF; cdr3_nt: TGCGCCAGCAGCCAAGAAAGGGACCCCTATGGCTACACCTTC
j_call: TRBJ2-7; clone_size: NA; d_call: NA; v_call: TRBV5-5; cdr3_aa: CASSLAGGEGLLNEQYF; cdr3_nt: TGTGCCAGCAGCTTGGCCGGCGGTGAGGGGCTTCTCAACGAGCAGTACTTC
j_call: TRBJ2-7; clone_size: few; d_call: TRBD2; v_call: TRBV20-1; cdr3_aa: CSARDRSGGPSFEQYF; cdr3_nt: TGCAGTGCTAGAGATCGAAGCGGGGGGCCCAGTTTCGAGCAGTACTTC
j_call: TRBJ2-1; clone_size: NA; d_call: NA; v_call: TRBV3-1; cdr3_aa: CASSHGIGYNEQFF; cdr3_nt: TGTGCCAGCAGCCACGGGATTGGTTACAATGAGCAGTTCTTC
j_call: TRBJ2-3; clone_size: NA; d_call: NA; v_call: TRBV6-2/TRBV6-3; cdr3_aa: CASSYRPGSVSTDTQYF; cdr3_nt: TGTGCCAGCAGTTACCGTCCGGGCTCGGTTAGCACAGATACGCAGTATTTT
j_call: TRBJ1-3; clone_size: few; d_call: NA; v_call: TRBV20-1; cdr3_aa: CSARSGGSGNTIYF; cdr3_nt: TGCAGTGCTAGGAGCGGGGGCTCTGGAAACACCATATATTTT
j_call: TRBJ1-2; clone_size: few; d_call: TRBD1; v_call: TRBV28; cdr3_aa: CASSTGTGTMVGGYTF; cdr3_nt: TGTGCCAGCAGTACCGGGACAGGGACCATGGTCGGTGGCTACACCTTC
j_call: TRBJ2-1; clone_size: NA; d_call: NA; v_call: TRBV19; cdr3_aa: CASSIDRWSNEQFF; cdr3_nt: TGTGCCAGTAGTATAGATCGTTGGTCAAATGAGCAGTTCTTC
j_call: TRBJ1-1; clone_size: NA; d_call: TRBD1; v_call: TRBV15; cdr3_aa: CATSRGQGPMNTEAFF; cdr3_nt: TGTGCCACCAGCAGAGGACAGGGGCCCATGAACACTGAAGCTTTCTTT
j_call: TRBJ2-2; clone_size: NA; d_call: NA; v_call: TRBV24-1; cdr3_aa: CATTTGTSGDGELFF; cdr3_nt: TGTGCCACCACCACCGGGACCAGCGGAGACGGGGAGCTGTTTTTT
j_call: TRBJ1-2; clone_size: NA; d_call: NA; v_call: TRBV27; cdr3_aa: CASSYRVANYGYTF; cdr3_nt: TGTGCCAGCAGTTACAGGGTAGCTAACTATGGCTACACCTTC
j_call: TRBJ2-1; clone_size: many; d_call: NA; v_call: TRBV7-2; cdr3_aa: CASSLGGGPLFF; cdr3_nt: TGTGCCAGCAGCTTAGGTGGGGGGCCCTTGTTCTTC
j_call: TRBJ2-2; clone_size: NA; d_call: NA; v_call: TRBV12-3/TRBV12-4; cdr3_aa: CASSSLEAGNGELFF; cdr3_nt: TGTGCCAGCAGTTCCCTGGAGGCAGGGAACGGGGAGCTGTTTTTT
j_call: TRBJ1-2; clone_size: NA; d_call: TRBD1; v_call: TRBV4-1; cdr3_aa: CASSWDREYGYTF; cdr3_nt: TGCGCCAGCAGTTGGGACAGGGAGTATGGCTACACCTTC
j_call: TRBJ2-5; clone_size: NA; d_call: NA; v_call: TRBV11-1; cdr3_aa: CASSLVRGTAPETQYF; cdr3_nt: TGTGCCAGCAGCTTAGTAAGGGGGACGGCCCCGGAGACCCAGTACTTC
j_call: TRBJ2-2; clone_size: NA; d_call: NA; v_call: TRBV4-2; cdr3_aa: CASSLRHTNTGELFF; cdr3_nt: TGTGCCAGCAGCCTTCGACACACGAACACCGGGGAGCTGTTTTTT
j_call: TRBJ2-1; clone_size: NA; d_call: TRBD2; v_call: TRBV5-1; cdr3_aa: CASSLGLAGQFF; cdr3_nt: TGCGCCAGCAGCTTGGGACTAGCTGGGCAGTTCTTC
j_call: TRBJ2-2; clone_size: once; d_call: TRBD2; v_call: TRBV11-1; cdr3_aa: CASSSTSGITGELFF; cdr3_nt: TGTGCCAGCAGCTCGACTAGCGGGATCACCGGGGAGCTGTTTTTT
j_call: TRBJ2-3; clone_size: NA; d_call: TRBD2; v_call: TRBV4-3; cdr3_aa: CASSQKSLAGTDTQYF; cdr3_nt: TGCGCCAGCAGCCAAAAGAGTCTAGCGGGGACAGATACGCAGTATTTT
j_call: TRBJ1-1; clone_size: few; d_call: TRBD1; v_call: TRBV19; cdr3_aa: CASSTTRDREAFF; cdr3_nt: TGTGCCAGTAGTACAACCCGGGACAGGGAAGCTTTCTTT
j_call: TRBJ2-5; clone_size: few; d_call: TRBD1; v_call: TRBV25-1; cdr3_aa: CASGQGKTQYF; cdr3_nt: TGTGCCAGCGGACAGGGAAAGACCCAGTACTTC
j_call: TRBJ2-2; clone_size: many; d_call: TRBD1; v_call: TRBV6-2/TRBV6-3; cdr3_aa: CASSAQGAPPGELFF; cdr3_nt: TGTGCCAGCAGTGCACAGGGGGCGCCCCCCGGGGAGCTGTTTTTT
j_call: TRBJ1-1; clone_size: NA; d_call: NA; v_call: TRBV13; cdr3_aa: CASSLNRAATEAFF; cdr3_nt: TGTGCCAGCAGCTTAAACAGGGCGGCCACTGAAGCTTTCTTT
j_call: TRBJ2-5; clone_size: NA; d_call: TRBD2; v_call: TRBV7-9; cdr3_aa: CASSRGLAGAAGQETQYF; cdr3_nt: TGTGCCAGCAGCCGAGGACTAGCGGGGGCCGCCGGCCAAGAGACCCAGTACTTC
j_call: TRBJ2-3; clone_size: many; d_call: TRBD2; v_call: TRBV12-3/TRBV12-4; cdr3_aa: CASSFTSGEADTQYF; cdr3_nt: TGTGCCAGCAGTTTCACTAGCGGGGAGGCAGATACGCAGTATTTT
j_call: TRBJ2-6; clone_size: NA; d_call: TRBD2; v_call: TRBV4-1; cdr3_aa: CASSETTSGAPLGANVLTF; cdr3_nt: TGCGCCAGCAGCGAGACGACGAGCGGGGCGCCCTTGGGGGCCAACGTCCTGACTTTC
j_call: TRBJ2-5; clone_size: few; d_call: TRBD2; v_call: TRBV5-4; cdr3_aa: CASSWLAGGMQETQYF; cdr3_nt: TGTGCCAGCAGCTGGCTAGCGGGGGGCATGCAAGAGACCCAGTACTTC
j_call: TRBJ2-3; clone_size: NA; d_call: TRBD2; v_call: TRBV30; cdr3_aa: CAWSGASGGPNTQYF; cdr3_nt: TGTGCCTGGAGTGGGGCTAGCGGGGGGCCAAATACGCAGTATTTT
j_call: TRBJ2-2; clone_size: NA; d_call: TRBD2; v_call: TRBV7-6; cdr3_aa: CASRGLANTGELFF; cdr3_nt: TGTGCCAGCAGGGGACTAGCGAACACCGGGGAGCTGTTTTTT
j_call: TRBJ2-1; clone_size: few; d_call: NA; v_call: TRBV4-2; cdr3_aa: CASSQASTSSYNEQFF; cdr3_nt: TGTGCCAGCAGCCAAGCAAGCACGAGCTCCTACAATGAGCAGTTCTTC
j_call: TRBJ2-1; clone_size: NA; d_call: TRBD2; v_call: TRBV9; cdr3_aa: CASSFRTSSNEQFF; cdr3_nt: TGTGCCAGCAGCTTCCGGACTAGCTCCAATGAGCAGTTCTTC
j_call: TRBJ2-7; clone_size: NA; d_call: NA; v_call: TRBV6-2/TRBV6-3; cdr3_aa: CASSWDIPYEQYF; cdr3_nt: TGTGCCAGCAGTTGGGACATCCCGTACGAGCAGTACTTC
j_call: TRBJ2-1; clone_size: few; d_call: TRBD2; v_call: TRBV11-1; cdr3_aa: CASSLFSGLSSYNEQFF; cdr3_nt: TGTGCCAGCAGCTTATTTAGCGGGTTAAGCTCCTACAATGAGCAGTTCTTC